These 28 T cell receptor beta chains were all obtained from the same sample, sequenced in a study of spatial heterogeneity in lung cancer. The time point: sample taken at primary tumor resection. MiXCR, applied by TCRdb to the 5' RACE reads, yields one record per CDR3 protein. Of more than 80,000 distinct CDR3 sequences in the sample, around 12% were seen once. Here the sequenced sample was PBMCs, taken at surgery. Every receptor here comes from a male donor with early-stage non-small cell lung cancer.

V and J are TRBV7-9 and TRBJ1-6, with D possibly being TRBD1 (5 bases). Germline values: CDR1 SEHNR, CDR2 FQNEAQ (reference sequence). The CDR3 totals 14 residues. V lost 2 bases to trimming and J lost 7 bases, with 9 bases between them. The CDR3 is CASSLSQENSPLHF. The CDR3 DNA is TGTGCCAGCAGCTTATCACAGGAGAATTCACCCCTCCACTTT.

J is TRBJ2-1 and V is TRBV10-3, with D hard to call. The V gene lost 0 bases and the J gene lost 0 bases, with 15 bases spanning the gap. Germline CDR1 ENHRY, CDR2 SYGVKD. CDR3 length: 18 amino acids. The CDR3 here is CAISESGSVGHSYNEQFF. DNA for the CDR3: TGTGCCATCAGTGAGTCAGGTTCCGTCGGGCACTCCTACAATGAGCAGTTCTTC.

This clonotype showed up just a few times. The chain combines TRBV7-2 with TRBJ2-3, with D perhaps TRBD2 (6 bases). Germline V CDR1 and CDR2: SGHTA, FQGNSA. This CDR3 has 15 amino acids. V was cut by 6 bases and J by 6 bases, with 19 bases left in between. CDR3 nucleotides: TGTGCCAGCAGGATTCGGGACTTTTCTGGGGATACGCAGTATTTT. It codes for CASRIRDFSGDTQYF.

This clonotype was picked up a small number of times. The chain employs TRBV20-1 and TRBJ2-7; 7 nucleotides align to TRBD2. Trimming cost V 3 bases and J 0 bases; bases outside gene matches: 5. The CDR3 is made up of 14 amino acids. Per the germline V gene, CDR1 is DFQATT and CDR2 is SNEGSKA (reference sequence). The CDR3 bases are TGCAGTGCTAGGCCTGGGGGGGGCTCCTACGAGCAGTACTTC. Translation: CSARPGGGSYEQYF.

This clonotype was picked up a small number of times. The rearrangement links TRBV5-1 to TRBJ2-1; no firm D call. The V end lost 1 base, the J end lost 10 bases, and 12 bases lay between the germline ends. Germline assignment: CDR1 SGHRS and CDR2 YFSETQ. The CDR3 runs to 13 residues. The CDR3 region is CASSLIDLREQFF. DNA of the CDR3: TGCGCCAGCAGCTTGATCGATTTGAGGGAGCAGTTCTTC.

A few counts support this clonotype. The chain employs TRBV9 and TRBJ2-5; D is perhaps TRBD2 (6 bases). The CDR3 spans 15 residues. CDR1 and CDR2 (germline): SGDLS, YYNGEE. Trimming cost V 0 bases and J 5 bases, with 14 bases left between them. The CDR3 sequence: CASSVGRGSQETQYF. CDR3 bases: TGTGCCAGCAGCGTAGGCCGGGGGTCCCAGGAGACCCAGTACTTC.

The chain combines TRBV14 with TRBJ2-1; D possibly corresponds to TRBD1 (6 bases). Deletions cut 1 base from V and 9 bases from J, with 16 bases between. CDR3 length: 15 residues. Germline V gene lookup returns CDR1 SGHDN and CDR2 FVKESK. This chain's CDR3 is CASSQARNRVGEQFF. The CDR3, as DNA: TGTGCCAGCAGCCAAGCACGTAACAGGGTTGGTGAGCAGTTCTTC. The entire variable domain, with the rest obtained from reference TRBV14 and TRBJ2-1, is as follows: EAGVTQFPSHSVIEKGQTVTLRCDPISGHDNLYWYRRVMGKEIKFLLHFVKESKQDESGMPNNRFLAERTGGTYSTLKVQPAELEDSGVYFCASSQARNRVGEQFFGPGTRLTVL.

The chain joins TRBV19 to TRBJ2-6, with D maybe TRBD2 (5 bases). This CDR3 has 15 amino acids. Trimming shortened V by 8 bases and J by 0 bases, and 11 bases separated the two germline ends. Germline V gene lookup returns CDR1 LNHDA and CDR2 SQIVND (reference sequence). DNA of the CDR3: TGTGCCAGTCGCGAGGGATTCTCTGGGGCCAACGTCCTGACTTTC. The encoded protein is CASREGFSGANVLTF.

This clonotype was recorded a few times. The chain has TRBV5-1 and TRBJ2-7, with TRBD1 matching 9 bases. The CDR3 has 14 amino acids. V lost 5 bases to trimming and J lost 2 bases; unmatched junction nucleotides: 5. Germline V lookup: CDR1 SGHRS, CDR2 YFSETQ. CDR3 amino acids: CASSFGTGPYEQYF. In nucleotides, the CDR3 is TGCGCCAGCAGTTTCGGGACAGGGCCCTACGAGCAGTACTTC.

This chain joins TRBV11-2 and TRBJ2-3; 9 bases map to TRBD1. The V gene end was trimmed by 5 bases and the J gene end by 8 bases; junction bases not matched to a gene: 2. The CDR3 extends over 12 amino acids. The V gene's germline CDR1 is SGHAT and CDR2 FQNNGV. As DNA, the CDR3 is TGTGCCAGCAGCCGGGACAGGGCTACGCAGTATTTT. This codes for CASSRDRATQYF.

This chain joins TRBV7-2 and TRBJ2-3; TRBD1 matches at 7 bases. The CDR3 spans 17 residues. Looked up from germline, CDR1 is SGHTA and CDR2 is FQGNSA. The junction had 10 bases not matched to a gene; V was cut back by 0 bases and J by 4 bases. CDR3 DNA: TGTGCCAGCAGCTTAGCGGGGGCGGGCAGGGGGTCAGATACGCAGTATTTT. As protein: CASSLAGAGRGSDTQYF.

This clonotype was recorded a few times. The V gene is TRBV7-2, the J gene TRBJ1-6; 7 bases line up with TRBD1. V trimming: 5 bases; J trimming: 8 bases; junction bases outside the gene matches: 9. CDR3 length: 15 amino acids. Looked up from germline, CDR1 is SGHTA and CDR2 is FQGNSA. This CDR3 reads CASSLWGQRDSPLHF. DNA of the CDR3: TGTGCCAGCAGCCTCTGGGGACAGCGGGATTCACCCCTCCACTTT.

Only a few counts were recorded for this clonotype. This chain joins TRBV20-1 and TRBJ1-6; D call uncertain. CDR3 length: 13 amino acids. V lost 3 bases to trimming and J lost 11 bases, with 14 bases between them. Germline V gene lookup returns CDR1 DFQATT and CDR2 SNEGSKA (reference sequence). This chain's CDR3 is CSASAPLPAPLHF. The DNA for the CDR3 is TGCAGTGCTAGTGCCCCTTTGCCGGCACCCCTCCACTTT.

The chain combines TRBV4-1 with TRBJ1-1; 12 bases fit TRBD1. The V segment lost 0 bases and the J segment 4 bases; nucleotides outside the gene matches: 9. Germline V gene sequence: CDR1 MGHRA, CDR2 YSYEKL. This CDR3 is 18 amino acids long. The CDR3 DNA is TGCGCCAGCAGCCAAGAGTGGCCGGGACAGGGGGCGCGCACTGAAGCTTTCTTT. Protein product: CASSQEWPGQGARTEAFF.

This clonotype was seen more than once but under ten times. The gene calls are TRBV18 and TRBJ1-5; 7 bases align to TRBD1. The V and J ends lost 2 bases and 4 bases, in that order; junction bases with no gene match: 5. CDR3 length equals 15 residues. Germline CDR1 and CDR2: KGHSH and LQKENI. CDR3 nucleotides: TGTGCCAGCTCACCAGGACAGGCGGGGAATCAGCCCCAGCATTTT. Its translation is CASSPGQAGNQPQHF.

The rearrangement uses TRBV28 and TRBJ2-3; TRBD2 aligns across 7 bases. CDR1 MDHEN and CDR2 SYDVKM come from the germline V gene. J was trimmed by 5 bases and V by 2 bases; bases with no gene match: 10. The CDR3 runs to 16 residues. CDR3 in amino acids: CASSLPLRAGVDTQYF. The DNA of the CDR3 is TGTGCCAGCAGTTTACCCCTTCGCGCGGGGGTAGATACGCAGTATTTT.

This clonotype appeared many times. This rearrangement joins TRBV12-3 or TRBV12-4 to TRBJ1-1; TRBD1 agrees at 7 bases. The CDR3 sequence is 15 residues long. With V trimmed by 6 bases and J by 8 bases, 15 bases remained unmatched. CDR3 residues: CASSPYPQGDAEAFF. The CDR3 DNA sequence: TGTGCCAGCAGCCCTTATCCCCAGGGGGATGCGGAAGCTTTCTTT.

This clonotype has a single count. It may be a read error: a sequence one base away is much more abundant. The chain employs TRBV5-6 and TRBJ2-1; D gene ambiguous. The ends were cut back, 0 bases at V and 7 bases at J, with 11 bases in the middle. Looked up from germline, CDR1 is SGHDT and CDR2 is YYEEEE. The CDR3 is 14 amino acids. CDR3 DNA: TGTGCCAGCAGCTTGGCCGTGATACAGAATGAGCAGTTCTTC. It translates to CASSLAVIQNEQFF.

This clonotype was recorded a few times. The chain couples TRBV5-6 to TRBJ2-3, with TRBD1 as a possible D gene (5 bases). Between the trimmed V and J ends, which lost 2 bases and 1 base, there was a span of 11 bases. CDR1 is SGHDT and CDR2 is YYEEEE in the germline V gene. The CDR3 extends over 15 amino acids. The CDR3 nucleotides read TGTGCCAGCAGCTTACCCCAACAGGGCACAGATACGCAGTATTTT. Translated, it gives CASSLPQQGTDTQYF.

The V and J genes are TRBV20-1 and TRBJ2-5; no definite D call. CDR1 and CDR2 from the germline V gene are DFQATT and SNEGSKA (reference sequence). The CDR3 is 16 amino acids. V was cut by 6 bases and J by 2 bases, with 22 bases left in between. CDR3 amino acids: CSALPNRQGRQETQYF. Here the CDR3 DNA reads TGCAGTGCCCTCCCGAACCGACAAGGCCGGCAAGAGACCCAGTACTTC.

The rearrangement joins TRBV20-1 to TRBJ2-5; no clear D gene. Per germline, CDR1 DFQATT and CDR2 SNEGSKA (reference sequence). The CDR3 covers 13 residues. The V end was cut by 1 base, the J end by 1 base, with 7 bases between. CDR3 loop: CSARARSQETQYF. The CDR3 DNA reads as TGCAGTGCTAGAGCGAGAAGCCAAGAGACCCAGTACTTC.

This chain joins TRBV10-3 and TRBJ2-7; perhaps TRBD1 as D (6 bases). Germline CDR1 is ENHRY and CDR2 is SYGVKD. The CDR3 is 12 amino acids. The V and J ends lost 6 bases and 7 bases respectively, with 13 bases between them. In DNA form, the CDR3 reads TGTGCCATCAGCAGGGGAACAGGGGAGCAGTACTTC. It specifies CAISRGTGEQYF.

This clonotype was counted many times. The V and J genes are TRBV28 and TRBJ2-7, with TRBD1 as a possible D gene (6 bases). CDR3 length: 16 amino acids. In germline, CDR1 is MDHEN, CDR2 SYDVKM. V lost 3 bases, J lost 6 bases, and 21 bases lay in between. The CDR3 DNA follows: TGTGCCAGCAGTTTCTGGTCCGAGACAGGTTATCTCGAGCAGTACTTC. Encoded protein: CASSFWSETGYLEQYF.

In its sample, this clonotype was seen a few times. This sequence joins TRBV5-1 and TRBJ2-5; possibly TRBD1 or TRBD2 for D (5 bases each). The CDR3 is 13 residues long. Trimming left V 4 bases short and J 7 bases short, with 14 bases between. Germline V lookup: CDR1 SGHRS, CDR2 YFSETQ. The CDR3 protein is CASSQGTRGTQYF. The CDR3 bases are TGCGCCAGCAGCCAGGGAACCCGGGGGACCCAGTACTTC.

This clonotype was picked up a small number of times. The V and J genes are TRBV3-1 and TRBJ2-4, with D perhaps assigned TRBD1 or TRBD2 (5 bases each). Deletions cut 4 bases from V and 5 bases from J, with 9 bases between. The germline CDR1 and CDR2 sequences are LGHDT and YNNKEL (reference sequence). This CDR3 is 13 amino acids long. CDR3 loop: CASSRPGQNIQYF. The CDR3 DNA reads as TGTGCCAGCAGCCGACCGGGACAAAACATTCAGTACTTC.

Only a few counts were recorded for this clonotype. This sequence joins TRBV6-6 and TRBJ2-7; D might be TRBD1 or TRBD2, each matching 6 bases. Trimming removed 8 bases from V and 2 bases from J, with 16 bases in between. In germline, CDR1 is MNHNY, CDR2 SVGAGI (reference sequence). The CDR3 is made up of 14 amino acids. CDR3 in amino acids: CASVRGQGPYEQYF. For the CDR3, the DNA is TGTGCCAGCGTACGGGGGCAGGGACCCTACGAGCAGTACTTC.

In DNA form, the CDR3 reads TGTGCCAGCAGCCCAGGGGGGACTGGAGATACGCAGTATTTT. It yields the protein CASSPGGTGDTQYF. V gene TRBV7-2 combines with J gene TRBJ2-3, with D perhaps matching TRBD1 (7 bases). Trimming removed 5 bases from V and 5 bases from J, with 14 bases in between. The CDR3 length is 14 residues. CDR1 and CDR2 from the germline V gene are SGHTA and FQGNSA.

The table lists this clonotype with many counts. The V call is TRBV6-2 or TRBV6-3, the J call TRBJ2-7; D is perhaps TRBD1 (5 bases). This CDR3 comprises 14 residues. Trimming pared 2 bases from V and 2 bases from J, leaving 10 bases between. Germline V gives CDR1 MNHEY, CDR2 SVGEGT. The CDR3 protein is CASSYPTGTYEQYF. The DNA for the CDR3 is TGTGCCAGCAGTTACCCCACAGGAACCTACGAGCAGTACTTC.